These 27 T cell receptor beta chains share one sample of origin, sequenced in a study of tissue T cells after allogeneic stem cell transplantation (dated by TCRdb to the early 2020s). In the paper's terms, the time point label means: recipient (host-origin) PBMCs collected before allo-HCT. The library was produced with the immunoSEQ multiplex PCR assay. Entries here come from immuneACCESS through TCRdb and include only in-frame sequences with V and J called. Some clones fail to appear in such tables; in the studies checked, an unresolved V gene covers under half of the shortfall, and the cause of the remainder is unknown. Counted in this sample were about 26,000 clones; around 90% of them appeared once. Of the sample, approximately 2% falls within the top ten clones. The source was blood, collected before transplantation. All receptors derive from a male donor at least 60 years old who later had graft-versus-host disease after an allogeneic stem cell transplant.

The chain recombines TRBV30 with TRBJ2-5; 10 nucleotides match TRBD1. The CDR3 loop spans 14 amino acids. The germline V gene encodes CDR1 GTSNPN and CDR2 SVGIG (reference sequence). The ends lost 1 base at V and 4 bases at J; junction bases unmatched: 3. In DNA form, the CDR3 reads TGTGCCTGGAGTGAGACAGGGGGCCGAGAGACCCAGTACTTC. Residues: CAWSETGGRETQYF.

The CDR3 DNA sequence: TGTGCCAGTAGTGGCACGCTATACAATGAGCAGTTCTTC. It codes for CASSGTLYNEQFF. The chain has TRBV19 and TRBJ2-1; D unresolved. This CDR3 has 13 amino acids. Germline V gene sequence: CDR1 LNHDA, CDR2 SQIVND (reference sequence). V was cut by 5 bases and J by 4 bases, with 9 bases left in between.

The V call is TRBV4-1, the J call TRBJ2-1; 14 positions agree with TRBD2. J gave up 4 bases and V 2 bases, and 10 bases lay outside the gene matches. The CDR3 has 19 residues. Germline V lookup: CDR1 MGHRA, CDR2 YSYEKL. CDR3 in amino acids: CASSQSGLAGGRNYNEQFF. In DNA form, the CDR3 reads TGCGCCAGCAGCCAATCCGGACTAGCGGGAGGCCGAAATTACAATGAGCAGTTCTTC.

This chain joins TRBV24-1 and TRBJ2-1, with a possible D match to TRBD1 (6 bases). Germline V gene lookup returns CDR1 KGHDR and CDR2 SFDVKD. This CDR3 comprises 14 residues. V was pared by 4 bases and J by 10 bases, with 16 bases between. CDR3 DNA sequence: TGTGCCACCAGTGACGCAGGGGCAAGGGGGGAGCAGTTCTTC. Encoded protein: CATSDAGARGEQFF.

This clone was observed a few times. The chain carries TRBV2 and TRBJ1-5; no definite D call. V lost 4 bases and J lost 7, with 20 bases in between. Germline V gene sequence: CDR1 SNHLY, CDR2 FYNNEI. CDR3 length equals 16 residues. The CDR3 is CASSVFHSYEGQPQHF. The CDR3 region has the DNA TGTGCCAGCAGTGTATTTCACAGCTATGAAGGGCAGCCCCAGCATTTT.

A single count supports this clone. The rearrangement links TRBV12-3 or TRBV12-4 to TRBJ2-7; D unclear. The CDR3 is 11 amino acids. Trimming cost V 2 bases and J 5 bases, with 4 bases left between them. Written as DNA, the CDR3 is TGTGCCAGCAGTTTAAAAGACGAGCAGTACTTC. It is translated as CASSLKDEQYF.

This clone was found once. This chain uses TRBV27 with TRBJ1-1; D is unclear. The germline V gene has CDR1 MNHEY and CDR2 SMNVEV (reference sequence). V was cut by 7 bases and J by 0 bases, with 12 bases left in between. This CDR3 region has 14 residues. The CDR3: CASTPYAMNTEAFF. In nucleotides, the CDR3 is TGTGCCAGCACCCCTTATGCCATGAACACTGAAGCTTTCTTT.

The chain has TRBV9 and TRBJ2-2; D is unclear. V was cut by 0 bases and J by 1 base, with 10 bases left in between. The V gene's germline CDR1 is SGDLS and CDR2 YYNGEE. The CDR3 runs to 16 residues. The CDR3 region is CASSVGREVNTGELFF. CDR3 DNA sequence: TGTGCCAGCAGCGTAGGACGAGAAGTGAACACCGGGGAGCTGTTTTTT.

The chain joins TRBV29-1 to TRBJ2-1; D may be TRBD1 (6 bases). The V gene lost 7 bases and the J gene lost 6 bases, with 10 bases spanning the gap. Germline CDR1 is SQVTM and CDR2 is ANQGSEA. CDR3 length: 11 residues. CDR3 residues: CSGGQINEQFF. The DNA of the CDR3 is TGCAGCGGCGGACAGATCAATGAGCAGTTCTTC.

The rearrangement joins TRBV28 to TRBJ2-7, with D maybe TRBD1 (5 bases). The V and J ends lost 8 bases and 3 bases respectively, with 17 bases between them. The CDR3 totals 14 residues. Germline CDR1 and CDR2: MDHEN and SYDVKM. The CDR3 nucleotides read TGTGCCAGCGGCTCTAGGGGAAGGCTCTACGAGCAGTACTTC. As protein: CASGSRGRLYEQYF.

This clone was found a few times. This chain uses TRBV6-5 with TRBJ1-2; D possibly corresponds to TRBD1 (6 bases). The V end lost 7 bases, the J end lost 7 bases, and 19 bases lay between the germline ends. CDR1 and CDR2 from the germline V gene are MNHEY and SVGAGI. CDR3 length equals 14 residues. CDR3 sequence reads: CASTSIGGGGGYTF. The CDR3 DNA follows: TGTGCCAGCACTTCTATTGGAGGGGGAGGTGGCTACACCTTC.

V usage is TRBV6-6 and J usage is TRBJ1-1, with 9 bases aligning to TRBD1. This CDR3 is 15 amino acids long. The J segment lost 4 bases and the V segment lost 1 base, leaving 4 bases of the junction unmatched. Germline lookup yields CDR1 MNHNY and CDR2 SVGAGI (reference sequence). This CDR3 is CASSYLDRGGTEAFF. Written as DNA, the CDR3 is TGTGCCAGCAGTTACTTGGACAGGGGCGGCACTGAAGCTTTCTTT.

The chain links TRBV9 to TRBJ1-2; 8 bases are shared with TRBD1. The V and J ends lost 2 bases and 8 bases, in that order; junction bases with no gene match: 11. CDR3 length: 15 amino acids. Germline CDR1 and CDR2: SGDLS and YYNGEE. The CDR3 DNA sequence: TGTGCCAGCAGCGTCCCAGGGGGCGCGATGTGGGGCTACACCTTC. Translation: CASSVPGGAMWGYTF.

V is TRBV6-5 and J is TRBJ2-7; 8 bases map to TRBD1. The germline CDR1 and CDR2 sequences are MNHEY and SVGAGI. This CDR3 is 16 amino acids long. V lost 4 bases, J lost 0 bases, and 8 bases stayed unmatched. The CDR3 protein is CASSSGTGSFSYEQYF. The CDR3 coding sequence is TGTGCCAGCAGTTCCGGGACAGGCTCTTTCTCCTACGAGCAGTACTTC.

This CDR3 reads CASSEGTIAYNEQFF. CDR3 in DNA: TGTGCCAGCAGCGAGGGGACTATTGCCTACAATGAGCAGTTCTTC. The chain is built from TRBV9 and TRBJ2-1; 7 positions match TRBD2. The CDR3 consists of 15 residues. V trimming: 3 bases; J trimming: 2 bases; junction bases outside the gene matches: 5. Germline V gene sequence: CDR1 SGDLS, CDR2 YYNGEE.

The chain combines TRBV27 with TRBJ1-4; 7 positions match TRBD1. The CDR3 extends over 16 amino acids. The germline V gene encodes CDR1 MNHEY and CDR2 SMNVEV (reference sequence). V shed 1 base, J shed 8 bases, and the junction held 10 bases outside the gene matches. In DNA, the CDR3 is TGTGCCAGCAGTTTATTCCCTCAGGGGGTGGGCGAAAAACTGTTTTTT. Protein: CASSLFPQGVGEKLFF.

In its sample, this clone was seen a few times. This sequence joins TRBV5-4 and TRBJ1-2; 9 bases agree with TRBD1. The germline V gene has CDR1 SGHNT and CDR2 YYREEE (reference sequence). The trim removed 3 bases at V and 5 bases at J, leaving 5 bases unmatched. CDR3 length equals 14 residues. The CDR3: CASSSNRGRYGYTF. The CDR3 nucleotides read TGTGCCAGCAGCTCAAACAGGGGGCGGTATGGCTACACCTTC.

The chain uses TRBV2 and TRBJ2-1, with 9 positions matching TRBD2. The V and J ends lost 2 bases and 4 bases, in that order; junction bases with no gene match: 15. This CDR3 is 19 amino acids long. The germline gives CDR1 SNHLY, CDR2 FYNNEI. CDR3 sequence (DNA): TGTGCCAGCAGTGAAAATTTGCGCGGGAGGGAAAAAGTTTACAATGAGCAGTTCTTC. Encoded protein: CASSENLRGREKVYNEQFF.

CDR3 in DNA: TGTGCCAGCAACCCCGCCGCCGGGACAGCACAAGAGACCCAGTACTTC. This translates into CASNPAAGTAQETQYF. The chain uses TRBV6-6 and TRBJ2-5; TRBD1 matches at 7 bases. The CDR3 runs to 16 residues. The junction had 13 bases not matched to a gene; V was cut back by 7 bases and J by 2 bases. CDR1 is MNHNY, CDR2 SVGAGI, per germline (reference sequence).

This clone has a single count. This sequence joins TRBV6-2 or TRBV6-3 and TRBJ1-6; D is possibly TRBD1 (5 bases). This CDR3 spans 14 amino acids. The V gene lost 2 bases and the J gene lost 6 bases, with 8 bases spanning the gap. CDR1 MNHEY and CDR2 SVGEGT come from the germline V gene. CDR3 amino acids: CASSYETANSPLHF. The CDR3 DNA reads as TGTGCCAGCAGTTACGAGACAGCTAATTCACCCCTCCACTTT.

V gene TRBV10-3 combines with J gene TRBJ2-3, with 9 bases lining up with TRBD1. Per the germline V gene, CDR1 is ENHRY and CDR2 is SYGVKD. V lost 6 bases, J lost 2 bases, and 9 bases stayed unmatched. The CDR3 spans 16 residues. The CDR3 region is CAIRGFGQGNTDTQYF. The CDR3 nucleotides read TGTGCCATCAGAGGTTTCGGACAGGGGAACACAGATACGCAGTATTTT.

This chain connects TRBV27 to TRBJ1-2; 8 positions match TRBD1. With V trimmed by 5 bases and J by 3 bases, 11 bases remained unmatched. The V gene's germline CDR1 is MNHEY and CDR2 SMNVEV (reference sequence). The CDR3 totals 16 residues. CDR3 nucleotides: TGTGCCAGCAGTCCAAGATACGGACAGGGTGACTATGGCTACACCTTC. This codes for CASSPRYGQGDYGYTF.

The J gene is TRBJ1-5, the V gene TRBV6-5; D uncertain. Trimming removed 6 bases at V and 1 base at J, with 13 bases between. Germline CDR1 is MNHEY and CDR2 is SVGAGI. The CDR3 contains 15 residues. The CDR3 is CASSPSGKSNQPQHF. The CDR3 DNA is TGTGCCAGCAGCCCCTCGGGGAAGAGCAATCAGCCCCAGCATTTT.

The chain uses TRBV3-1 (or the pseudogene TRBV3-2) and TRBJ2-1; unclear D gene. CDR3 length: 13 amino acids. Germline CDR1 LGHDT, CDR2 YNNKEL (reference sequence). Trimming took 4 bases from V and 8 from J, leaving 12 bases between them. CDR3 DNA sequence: TGTGCCAGCAGCCCCCGCCGAACGGATGAGCAGTTCTTC. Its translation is CASSPRRTDEQFF.

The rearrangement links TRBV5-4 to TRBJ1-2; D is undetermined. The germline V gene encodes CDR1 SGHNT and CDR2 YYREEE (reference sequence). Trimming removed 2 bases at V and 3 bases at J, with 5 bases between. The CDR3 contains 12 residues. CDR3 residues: CASSFSDYGYTF. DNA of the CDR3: TGTGCCAGCAGCTTTTCCGACTATGGCTACACCTTC.

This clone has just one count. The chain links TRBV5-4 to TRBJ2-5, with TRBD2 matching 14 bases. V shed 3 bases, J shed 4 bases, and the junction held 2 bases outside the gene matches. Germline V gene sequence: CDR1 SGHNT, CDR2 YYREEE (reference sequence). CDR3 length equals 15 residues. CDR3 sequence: CASSYGLAGGETQYF. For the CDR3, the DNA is TGTGCCAGCAGCTATGGACTAGCGGGGGGAGAGACCCAGTACTTC.

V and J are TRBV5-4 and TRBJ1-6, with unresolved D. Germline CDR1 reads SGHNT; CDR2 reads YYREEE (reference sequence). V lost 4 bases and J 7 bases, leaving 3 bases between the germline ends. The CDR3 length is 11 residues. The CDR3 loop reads CASSNNSPLHF. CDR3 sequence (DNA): TGTGCCAGCAGCAACAATTCACCCCTCCACTTT.